This T cell receptor (beta chain) derives from a study of T cells in Graves' hyperthyroidism and ophthalmopathy. Study context: Peripheral blood was secured at the point of initial diagnosis, before any treatment.

This clonotype turned up a few times. Its matching antigen is unknown. A much larger clone lies a single base off, so this may be a read error. Study observations and caveats: Appearing also in blood were most of the thyroid clonotypes expanded above 0.001. Ophthalmopathy was separated from stable hyperthyroidism by a 13 V-J model.

Amplified TCR beta CDR3 regions came from RNA transcripts. The TCR CDR3 was amplified in a first-round RT-PCR using the HTBI primer set. MiXCR, run by TCRdb on the multiplex PCR reads, gives a single entry per CDR3 protein. The sample records about half a million distinct CDR3 sequences, about 16% being singletons. This CDR3 spans 15 amino acids. V shed 7 bases and J shed 2 bases, with 18 bases lying between them. The germline V gene encodes CDR1 MNHEY and CDR2 SVGEGT. The specimen was blood. The chain combines TRBV6-2 or TRBV6-3 with TRBJ2-7; D is undetermined. The receptor comes from a woman aged 25 to 39 with Graves' ophthalmopathy. The CDR3 sequence is CASTTVDQVAYEQYF. In nucleotides, the CDR3 is TGTGCCAGCACAACAGTCGACCAGGTCGCCTACGAGCAGTACTTC.